This T cell receptor (beta chain) was retrieved from a study of cytotoxic CD8 clonotypes in ibrutinib-treated CLL. Study-wide background: The response samples were taken once patients had been treated for a median of around 11 months, range 6 to 36.

TCR beta libraries used approximately 1.9 micrograms of genomic DNA from cryopreserved PBMCs. TCRdb's copy holds only in-frame clones and misses some; the assay was immunoSEQ multiplex PCR. The table records around 200,000 clones, 79% of them present only once. V lost 0 bases and J 5 bases, leaving 13 bases between the germline ends. Per the germline V gene, CDR1 is MNHEY and CDR2 is SVGAGI. This CDR3 comprises 16 residues. The sequencing used PBMCs, collected after 12 months of ibrutinib treatment. V usage is TRBV6-5 and J usage is TRBJ1-4; D ambiguous. The sequence derives from a human donor with chronic lymphocytic leukemia. CDR3 region: CASSYSWEGPNEKLFF. Here the CDR3 DNA reads TGTGCCAGCAGTTACTCCTGGGAGGGCCCAAATGAAAAACTGTTTTTT.